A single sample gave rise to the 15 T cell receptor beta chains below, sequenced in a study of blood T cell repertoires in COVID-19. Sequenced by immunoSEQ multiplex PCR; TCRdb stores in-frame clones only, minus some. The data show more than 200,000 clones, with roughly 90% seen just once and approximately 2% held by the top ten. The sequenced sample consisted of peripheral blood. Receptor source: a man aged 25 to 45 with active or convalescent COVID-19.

CDR3 nucleotides: TGTGCCAGCAACCCTAGGAGGACAGGGGGCTCGAATTGGATCCAAGAGACCCAGTACTTC. It encodes CASNPRRTGGSNWIQETQYF. The rearrangement joins TRBV9 to TRBJ2-5; TRBD1 matches 11 bases. Germline lookup yields CDR1 SGDLS and CDR2 YYNGEE. The CDR3 is made up of 20 amino acids. The J segment lost 1 base and the V segment lost 6 bases, leaving 20 bases of the junction unmatched.

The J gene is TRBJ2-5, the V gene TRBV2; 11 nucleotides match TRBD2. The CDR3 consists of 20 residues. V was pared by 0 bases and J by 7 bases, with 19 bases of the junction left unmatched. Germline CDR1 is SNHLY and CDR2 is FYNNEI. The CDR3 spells CASSEALPGPQLAGVGTQYF. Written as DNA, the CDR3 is TGTGCCAGCAGTGAAGCGCTTCCAGGGCCCCAACTAGCGGGGGTAGGGACCCAGTACTTC. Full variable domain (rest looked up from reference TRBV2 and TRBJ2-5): EPEVTQTPSHQVTQMGQEVILRCVPISNHLYFYWYRQILGQKVEFLVSFYNNEISEKSEIFDDQFSVERPDGSNFTLKIRSTKLEDSAMYFCASSEALPGPQLAGVGTQYFGPGTRLLVL.

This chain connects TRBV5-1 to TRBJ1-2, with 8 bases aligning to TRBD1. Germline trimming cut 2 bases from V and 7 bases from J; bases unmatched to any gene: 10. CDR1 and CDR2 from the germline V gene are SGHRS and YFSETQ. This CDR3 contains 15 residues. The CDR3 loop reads CASSLTSGQGIGYTF. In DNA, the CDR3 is TGCGCCAGCAGCTTAACTTCTGGACAGGGCATTGGCTACACCTTC.

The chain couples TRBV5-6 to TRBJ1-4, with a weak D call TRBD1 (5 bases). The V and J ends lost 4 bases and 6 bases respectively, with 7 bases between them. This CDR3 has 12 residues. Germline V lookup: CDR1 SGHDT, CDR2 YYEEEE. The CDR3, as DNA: TGTGCCAGCAGCGGGGGGTATGAAAAACTGTTTTTT. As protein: CASSGGYEKLFF.

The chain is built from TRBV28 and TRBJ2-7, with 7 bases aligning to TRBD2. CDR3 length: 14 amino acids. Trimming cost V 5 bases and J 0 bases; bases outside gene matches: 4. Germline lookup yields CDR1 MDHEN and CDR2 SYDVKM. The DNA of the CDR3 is TGTGCCAGCAGTCCGCTAGCGGTCTCCTACGAGCAGTACTTC. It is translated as CASSPLAVSYEQYF.

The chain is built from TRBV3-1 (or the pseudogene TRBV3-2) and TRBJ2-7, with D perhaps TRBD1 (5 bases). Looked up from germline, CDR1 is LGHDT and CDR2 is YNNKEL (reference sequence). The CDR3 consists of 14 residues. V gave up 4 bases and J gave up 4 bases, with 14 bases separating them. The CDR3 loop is CASSPQGPSYEQYF. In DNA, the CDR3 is TGTGCCAGCAGCCCCCAGGGTCCCAGTTACGAGCAGTACTTC.

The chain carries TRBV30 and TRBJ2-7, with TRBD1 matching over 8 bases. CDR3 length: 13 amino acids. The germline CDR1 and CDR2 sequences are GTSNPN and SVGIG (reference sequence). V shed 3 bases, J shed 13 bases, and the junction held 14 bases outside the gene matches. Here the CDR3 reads CAWRHTIGQGNYF. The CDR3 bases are TGTGCCTGGAGACACACAATCGGACAGGGTAACTACTTC. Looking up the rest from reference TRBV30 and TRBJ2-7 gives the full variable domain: SQTIHQWPATLVQPVGSPLSLECTVEGTSNPNLYWYRQAAGRGLQLLFYSVGIGQISSEVPQNLSASRPQDRQFILSSKKLLLSDSGFYLCAWRHTIGQGNYFGPGTRLTVT.

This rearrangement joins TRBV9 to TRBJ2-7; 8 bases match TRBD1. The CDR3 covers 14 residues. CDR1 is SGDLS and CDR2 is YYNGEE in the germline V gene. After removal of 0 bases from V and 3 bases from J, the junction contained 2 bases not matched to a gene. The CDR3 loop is CASSVGTGIYEQYF. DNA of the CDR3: TGTGCCAGCAGCGTAGGGACAGGGATCTACGAGCAGTACTTC. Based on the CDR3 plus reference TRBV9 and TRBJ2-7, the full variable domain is DSGVTQTPKHLITATGQRVTLRCSPRSGDLSVYWYQQSLDQGLQFLIQYYNGEERAKGNILERFSAQQFPDLHSELNLSSLELGDSALYFCASSVGTGIYEQYFGPGTRLTVT.

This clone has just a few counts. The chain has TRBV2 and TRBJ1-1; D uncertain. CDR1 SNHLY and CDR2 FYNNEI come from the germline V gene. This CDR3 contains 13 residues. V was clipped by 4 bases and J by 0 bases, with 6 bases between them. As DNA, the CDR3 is TGTGCCAGCAGTGCCGAGATGAACACTGAAGCTTTCTTT. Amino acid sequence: CASSAEMNTEAFF.

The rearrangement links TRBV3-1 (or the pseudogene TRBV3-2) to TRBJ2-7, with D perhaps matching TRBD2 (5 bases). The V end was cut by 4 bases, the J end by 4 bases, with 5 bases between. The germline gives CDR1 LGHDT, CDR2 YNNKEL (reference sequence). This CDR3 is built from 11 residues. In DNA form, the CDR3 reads TGTGCCAGCAGCCCGGGATACGAGCAGTACTTC. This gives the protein CASSPGYEQYF.

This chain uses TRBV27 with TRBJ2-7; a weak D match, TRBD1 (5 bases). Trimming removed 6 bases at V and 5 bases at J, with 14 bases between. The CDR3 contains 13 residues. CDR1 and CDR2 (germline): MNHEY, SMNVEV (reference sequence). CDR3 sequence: CASRLQGNNEQYF. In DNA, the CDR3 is TGTGCCAGCAGACTCCAGGGAAACAACGAGCAGTACTTC.

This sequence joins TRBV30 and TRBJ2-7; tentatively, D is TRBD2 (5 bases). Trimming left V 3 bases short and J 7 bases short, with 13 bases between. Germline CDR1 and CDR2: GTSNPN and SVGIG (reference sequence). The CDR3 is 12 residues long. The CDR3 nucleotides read TGTGCCTGGAGAGGAAACCGGAGGGAGCAGTACTTC. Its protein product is CAWRGNRREQYF.

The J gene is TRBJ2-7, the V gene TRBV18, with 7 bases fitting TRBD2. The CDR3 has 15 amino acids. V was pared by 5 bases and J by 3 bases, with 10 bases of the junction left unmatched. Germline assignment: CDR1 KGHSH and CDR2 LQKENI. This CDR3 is CASSSGGSSDYEQYF. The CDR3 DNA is TGTGCCAGCTCATCGGGAGGTAGCTCGGACTACGAGCAGTACTTC.

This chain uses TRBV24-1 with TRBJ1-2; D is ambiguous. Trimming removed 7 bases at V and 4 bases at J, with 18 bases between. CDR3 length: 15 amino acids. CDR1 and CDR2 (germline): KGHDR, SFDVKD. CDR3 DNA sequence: TGTGCCACCAGCAATGCCGACAAGGGAGGCTATGGCTACACCTTC. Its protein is CATSNADKGGYGYTF.

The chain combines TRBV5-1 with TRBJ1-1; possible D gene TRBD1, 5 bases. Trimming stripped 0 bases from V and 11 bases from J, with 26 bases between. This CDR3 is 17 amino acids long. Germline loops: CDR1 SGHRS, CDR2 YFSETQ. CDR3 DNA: TGCGCCAGCAGCTTGGAGAGTATCGGCGCCAGTCTCAGGGCGGCTTTCTTT. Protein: CASSLESIGASLRAAFF.